This record concerns one T cell receptor (beta chain) sequence. This entry belongs to a study of blood T cell repertoires in COVID-19. Enrolled during active infection, Seattle patients were then followed longitudinally. The protocol was immunoSEQ multiplex PCR, while the TCRdb copy is restricted to in-frame clones and leaves out a portion. The table lists about 260,000 clones, about 88% of them singletons. After removal of 8 bases from V and 7 bases from J, the junction contained 9 bases not matched to a gene. The CDR3 consists of 14 residues. Germline CDR1 reads WSHSY; CDR2 reads SAAADI. V and J are TRBV10-2 and TRBJ1-2; 11 nucleotides align to TRBD1. Sequencing was done on a sample of peripheral blood. The TCR comes from a woman aged 25 to 39 with COVID-19, enrolled during active disease. The CDR3 DNA sequence: TGCGCCAGCGCTCCGGGGACAGGGGGGATTGGCTACACCTTC. Translating it yields CASAPGTGGIGYTF.